The rows below give T cell receptor beta chains drawn from one sample of a study of cytomegalovirus exposure and HLA in healthy donors. Sequenced by immunoSEQ multiplex PCR; TCRdb stores in-frame clones only, minus some. The sample has 150,000 to 200,000 clones; roughly 85% are singletons. Sequencing was done on a sample of PBMCs. These receptors all come from a woman in her forties in good health and CMV-seronegative. CDR3s include the opening cysteine and the closing phenylalanine or tryptophan. D genes are given only for firm matches. For some rows the clone size is stated as once, few or many, or as a class when expanded; others skip it.

>.|few|TRBV5-3|13|TRBJ2-4
TGTGCCAGAAGCTTGTCGGCCAAAAACATTCAGTACTTC
CARSLSAKNIQYF
>TRBD1|once|TRBV11-3|17|TRBJ1-2
TGTGCCAGCAGCTCCCGGGACAGGGGGCCTCGAAAGGGTGGCTACACCTTC
CASSSRDRGPRKGGYTF
>TRBD2|.|TRBV30|15|TRBJ2-1
TGTGCCTGGAGTCTCGGGACTAGCGGGGGAAATGAGCAGTTCTTC
CAWSLGTSGGNEQFF
>.|.|TRBV5-1|15|TRBJ2-7
TGCGCCAGCAGCTATAATGGCGGGGTAACCTACGAGCAGTACTTC
CASSYNGGVTYEQYF
>TRBD2|.|TRBV10-2|16|TRBJ2-2
TGCGCCAGCAGTGAGAGTTTGGGGGGGGGCACCGGGGAGCTGTTTTTT
CASSESLGGGTGELFF
>TRBD1|once|TRBV7-6|15|TRBJ1-5
TGTGCCAGCAGCCGGGGACAGGATAGCAATCAGCCCCAGCATTTT
CASSRGQDSNQPQHF
>.|.|TRBV5-4|16|TRBJ2-5
TGTGCCAGCAGCTTGGCCCCCAGGGGCCTAGGGGAGACCCAGTACTTC
CASSLAPRGLGETQYF
>.|.|TRBV5-1|15|TRBJ2-5
TGCGCCAGCAGCTTAACGGACCCAAGGGGAGAGACCCAGTACTTC
CASSLTDPRGETQYF
>.|.|TRBV6-1|14|TRBJ1-3
TGTGCCAGCAGACTTAGGGGTTATGGAAACACCATATATTTT
CASRLRGYGNTIYF
>TRBD1|.|TRBV29-1|16|TRBJ1-2
TGCAGCGTTGAAAAGGGCGGGACAGGGGCTTACTATGGCTACACCTTC
CSVEKGGTGAYYGYTF
>.|.|TRBV11-3|15|TRBJ2-7
TGTGCCAGCAGCTTAGATCTAAGAGACTCCTACGAGCAGTACTTC
CASSLDLRDSYEQYF
>.|.|TRBV2|16|TRBJ2-7
TGTGCCAGCAGTGAAGCGCTGGGAGCCTCCCACTCCGAGCAGTACTTC
CASSEALGASHSEQYF
>TRBD2|once|TRBV14|16|TRBJ2-1
TGTGCCAGCAGCCAGATAGGGACTAGCGGGAGAAATGAGCAGTTCTTC
CASSQIGTSGRNEQFF
>TRBD1|.|TRBV9|13|TRBJ2-1
TGTGCCAGCAAGCGACAGGGGGCGCGAGAGCAGTTCTTC
CASKRQGAREQFF
>TRBD2|.|TRBV28|14|TRBJ2-7
TGTGCCAGCAGTTTAAGTAGCGGGGGTTACGAGCAGTACTTC
CASSLSSGGYEQYF
>TRBD2|.|TRBV2|14|TRBJ2-7
TGTGCCAGCAGCCCCACTAGCGGGGGCTACGAGCAGTACTTC
CASSPTSGGYEQYF
>.|.|TRBV6-5|14|TRBJ2-2
TGTGCCAGCTCTCGGACAGCGAACACCGGGGAGCTGTTTTTT
CASSRTANTGELFF
>TRBD1|.|TRBV28|16|TRBJ2-3
TGTGCCAGCGATTTTGGGTGGACAGGGGGCGCAGATACGCAGTATTTT
CASDFGWTGGADTQYF
>TRBD1|.|TRBV5-6|14|TRBJ1-1
TGTGCCAGCAGCTTGGTTACAGGGGGCACTGAAGCTTTCTTT
CASSLVTGGTEAFF
>.|.|TRBV9|15|TRBJ1-2
TGTGCCAGCAGCGTAGACGCGCGGCAGGGCTATGGCTACACCTTC
CASSVDARQGYGYTF